The 7 T cell receptor beta chains below were found in one sample sequenced in a study of T cells in localized non-small cell lung cancer. Sequencing was performed with immunoSEQ multiplex PCR; in TCRdb, only in-frame clones are kept and a portion is missing. Of 65,000 to 95,000 clones in the sample, over 60% were seen once. Sequenced material: PBMCs, taken before any cancer treatment. Receptor source: a man between 40 and 75 years old with stage II squamous cell lung carcinoma.

The gene calls are TRBV7-3 and TRBJ1-3; tentative D call: TRBD1 (5 bases). The germline V gene encodes CDR1 SGHTA and CDR2 FQGTGA. V dropped 3 bases and J dropped 0 bases, with 6 bases sitting between them. This CDR3 is 14 amino acids long. CDR3 DNA: TGTGCCAGCAGCTTCGGGGGCTCTGGAAACACCATATATTTT. It codes for CASSFGGSGNTIYF.

This clone was observed a handful of times. V is TRBV11-3 and J is TRBJ2-3, with D maybe TRBD1 (7 bases). V lost 5 bases to trimming and J lost 5 bases, with 17 bases between them. The CDR3 runs 15 residues. Germline V gene data show CDR1 as SGHNT and CDR2 as YENEEA. CDR3 coding DNA: TGTGCCAGCAGCCCCAGGGGGAGGATGGGAGATACGCAGTATTTT. It codes for CASSPRGRMGDTQYF. Full variable domain (rest looked up from reference TRBV11-3 and TRBJ2-3): EAGVVQSPRYKIIEKKQPVAFWCNPISGHNTLYWYLQNLGQGPELLIRYENEEAVDDSQLPKDRFSAERLKGVDSTLKIQPAELGDSAVYLCASSPRGRMGDTQYFGPGTRLTVL.

The chain uses TRBV7-2 and TRBJ2-3, with a tentative D call TRBD2 (7 bases). Trimming stripped 5 bases from V and 4 bases from J, with 19 bases between. CDR3 length equals 16 residues. Germline-derived CDR1 and CDR2 are SGHTA and FQGNSA. The CDR3 is CASSPGGGSEADTQYF. CDR3 nucleotides: TGTGCCAGCAGCCCGGGGGGCGGGAGCGAGGCAGATACGCAGTATTTT.

This chain joins TRBV19 and TRBJ1-2; D remains ambiguous. Germline V gene sequence: CDR1 LNHDA, CDR2 SQIVND (reference sequence). The CDR3 length is 14 residues. With 3 bases removed from V and 8 bases from J, the gap between germline ends came to 16 bases. The CDR3 nucleotides read TGTGCCAGTAGTATGGTCAGAGACTCGAAGGGCTACACCTTC. This codes for CASSMVRDSKGYTF.

This chain links TRBV28 with TRBJ1-2; maybe TRBD1 (6 bases). The CDR3 is 15 amino acids. The V gene lost 9 bases and the J gene lost 0 bases, with 17 bases spanning the gap. Germline V CDR1 and CDR2: MDHEN, SYDVKM. Written as DNA, the CDR3 is TGTGCCAGTGTAAGGGGGACCCCGGCTAACTATGGCTACACCTTC. Residues: CASVRGTPANYGYTF.

This clone occurred a few times. CDR3 sequence (DNA): TGTGCCAGCTTCTCGACAGGGCAAGAGACCCAGTACTTC. This sequence encodes CASFSTGQETQYF. This chain joins TRBV18 and TRBJ2-5; 7 bases are shared with TRBD1. V was clipped by 7 bases and J by 2 bases; unmatched bases: 4. The CDR3 runs 13 residues. The V gene's germline CDR1 is KGHSH and CDR2 LQKENI.

V is TRBV6-6 and J is TRBJ2-5, with 8 positions matching TRBD1. The DNA end is a closer match to TRBJ2-7, so the J assignment may be wrong. CDR1 and CDR2 from the germline V gene are MNHNY and SVGAGI (reference sequence). The CDR3 has 16 amino acids. The CDR3 sequence: CASRKDRGRGSYEQYF. The CDR3 region has the DNA TGTGCCAGCAGGAAAGACAGGGGTCGGGGTTCCTACGAGCAGTACTTC.